The 28 T cell receptor beta chains listed next were all sequenced from one sample in a study of shared clonotypes between healthy human individuals (dated by TCRdb to 2018 to 2021). Libraries were built with the immunoSEQ multiplex PCR assay. This is the immuneACCESS table as TCRdb keeps it, with only in-frame sequences that have V and J called. A part of the clones is gone; compared with another copy, unresolved V genes explain less than half, and the rest is unexplained. The sample table lists 2,500,000 or so clones, around 90% of them with a count of one. Jointly, the top ten make up around 0.4% of the sample. Sequencing was done on a sample of naive CD4+ T cells from PBMCs. Taken with the paper, the label for cell subset or site translates to: CD45RA+ positively selected. All receptors derive from a man aged 18-30 years in good health. Some clones in this sample may be carry-over from other donors' samples.

This chain connects TRBV6-6 to TRBJ2-1; TRBD2 matches at 9 bases. With 8 bases clipped from V and 7 bases from J, the junction kept 9 bases outside the gene matches. Germline V gives CDR1 MNHNY, CDR2 SVGAGI (reference sequence). CDR3 length: 14 amino acids. The CDR3 DNA is TGTGCCAGCCTCTTAGCGGGAGTACCGAATGAGCAGTTCTTC. It is translated as CASLLAGVPNEQFF.

The CDR3 bases are TGTGCCAGCAGTGGTCTCACGAACAGGGCTTCACCCCTCCACTTT. Its translation is CASSGLTNRASPLHF. The chain couples TRBV6-5 to TRBJ1-6; TRBD1 might be the D (6 bases). The germline gives CDR1 MNHEY, CDR2 SVGAGI. CDR3 size: 15 residues. V was clipped by 5 bases and J by 9 bases, with 17 bases between them.

Concerning this clone: An end of the junction differs from the germline gene, which may be a read error. The chain has TRBV20-1 and TRBJ1-1; D remains unclear. The CDR3 has 11 amino acids. CDR1 DFQATT and CDR2 SNEGSKA come from the germline V gene (reference sequence). CDR3 loop: CSAFSAAATGW. DNA for the CDR3: TGCAGTGCTTTCTCGGCCGCGGCGACCGGGTGG.

CDR3 nucleotide sequence: TGCGCCAGCAGCCAACTCGGGGGGCTGAATGAAAAACTGTTTTTT. Its translation is CASSQLGGLNEKLFF. V and J are TRBV5-1 and TRBJ1-4, with D possibly being TRBD1 (6 bases). Deletions cut 4 bases from V and 5 bases from J, with 15 bases between. CDR3 size: 15 residues. Germline CDR1 and CDR2: SGHRS and YFSETQ.

The chain recombines TRBV27 with TRBJ1-1, with 7 bases matching TRBD1. Germline CDR1 and CDR2: MNHEY and SMNVEV (reference sequence). The J segment lost 3 bases and the V segment lost 5 bases, leaving 9 bases of the junction unmatched. The CDR3 length is 15 residues. In DNA form, the CDR3 reads TGTGCCAGCAGTCCTTGGACAGGTGGGGACACTGAAGCTTTCTTT. It codes for CASSPWTGGDTEAFF.

This clone showed up just once. This CDR3 is also generated by other DNA sequences in the sample. The chain recombines TRBV2 with TRBJ2-5; TRBD1 matches at 9 bases. This CDR3 comprises 14 residues. V shed 5 bases, J shed 5 bases, and the junction held 6 bases outside the gene matches. CDR1 SNHLY and CDR2 FYNNEI come from the germline V gene. The DNA of the CDR3 is TGTGCCAGCAGTTTACAGGGGGCCGGGGAGACCCAGTACTTC. Translated: CASSLQGAGETQYF.

As concerns this clone: The sample holds other DNA sequences that translate to the same CDR3. The rearrangement joins TRBV19 to TRBJ2-5; D gene ambiguous. The V end lost 3 bases, the J end lost 5 bases, and 7 bases lay between the germline ends. The length of the CDR3 is 12 residues. The germline gives CDR1 LNHDA, CDR2 SQIVND (reference sequence). This chain's CDR3 is CASSMGWETQYF. The CDR3 nucleotides are TGTGCCAGTAGTATGGGTTGGGAGACCCAGTACTTC.

V and J are TRBV5-1 and TRBJ2-3; D possibly corresponds to TRBD1 (6 bases). Germline V gene lookup returns CDR1 SGHRS and CDR2 YFSETQ. The CDR3 runs 13 residues. Deletions cut 4 bases from V and 2 bases from J, with 8 bases between. CDR3 nucleotides: TGCGCCAGCAGCCAGGGGCCCACAGATACGCAGTATTTT. This codes for CASSQGPTDTQYF.

This chain uses TRBV5-8 with TRBJ1-4, with 9 positions matching TRBD1. The germline gives CDR1 SGHTS, CDR2 YDEGEE. This CDR3 has 17 amino acids. The V gene end was trimmed by 1 base and the J gene end by 2 bases; junction bases not matched to a gene: 6. The CDR3 sequence is CASSLRTGVGTNEKLFF. As DNA, the CDR3 is TGTGCCAGCAGCTTGAGGACAGGGGTCGGCACTAATGAAAAACTGTTTTTT.

The chain combines TRBV5-1 with TRBJ2-3, with 11 bases fitting TRBD2. Trimming at V came to 4 bases and at J to 5 bases, leaving 6 bases not matched to a gene. In germline, CDR1 is SGHRS, CDR2 YFSETQ. The CDR3 has 15 residues. Written as DNA, the CDR3 is TGCGCCAGCAGCATGGGACTAGCGGAGTTAGATACGCAGTATTTT. Its translation: CASSMGLAELDTQYF.

The CDR3 coding sequence is TGTGCCAGTACCCCCCCCCAGGGCGCATATCAGCCCCAGCATTTT. This translates into CASTPPQGAYQPQHF. The rearrangement uses TRBV19 and TRBJ1-5; maybe TRBD1 (5 bases). CDR3 length: 15 residues. With 7 bases removed from V and 5 bases from J, the gap between germline ends came to 18 bases. The germline V gene has CDR1 LNHDA and CDR2 SQIVND (reference sequence).

The V and J genes are TRBV19 and TRBJ1-5, with D maybe TRBD1 (5 bases). V was cut by 1 base and J by 7 bases, with 20 bases left in between. The CDR3 is 17 amino acids. The germline V gene has CDR1 LNHDA and CDR2 SQIVND (reference sequence). CDR3 sequence (DNA): TGTGCCAGTAGTATAGGCTGGGGGGTCAGCAAGTGGCAGCCCCAGCATTTT. Its translation: CASSIGWGVSKWQPQHF.

The chain links TRBV28 to TRBJ1-1; no clear D gene. The germline V gene has CDR1 MDHEN and CDR2 SYDVKM. The CDR3 totals 11 residues. Trimming removed 5 bases at V and 11 bases at J, with 12 bases between. CDR3 region: CASSTPFRAFF. As DNA, the CDR3 is TGTGCCAGCAGTACCCCCTTTAGGGCTTTCTTT.

The chain recombines TRBV12-5 with TRBJ2-7; 8 positions match TRBD2. CDR3 size: 13 residues. Germline V lookup: CDR1 LGHNT, CDR2 FRNRAP. The J segment lost 6 bases and the V segment lost 7 bases, leaving 8 bases of the junction unmatched. CDR3 DNA: TGTGCTAGTGCCCCGGGACTAGAGCGCGAGCAGTACTTC. Protein sequence: CASAPGLEREQYF.

In DNA form, the CDR3 reads TGTGCCAGCAGCTTAACCTCTCGTTTGACAGGAGCAGATCAGCCCCAGCATTTT. This sequence encodes CASSLTSRLTGADQPQHF. The V and J genes are TRBV7-9 and TRBJ1-5, with D perhaps TRBD1 (6 bases). The CDR3 spans 18 residues. V was pared by 2 bases and J by 5 bases, with 22 bases between. The germline V gene has CDR1 SEHNR and CDR2 FQNEAQ (reference sequence).

The gene calls are TRBV5-1 and TRBJ1-1; a possible D gene is TRBD1 (5 bases). The CDR3 spans 14 residues. Deletions cut 7 bases from V and 7 bases from J, with 20 bases between. The germline gives CDR1 SGHRS, CDR2 YFSETQ. The CDR3 bases are TGCGCCAGCCAGCCGGGAACAGGAGCACTTGAAGCTTTCTTT. This codes for CASQPGTGALEAFF.

The chain joins TRBV25-1 to TRBJ1-2; 8 bases map to TRBD1. The CDR3 is 14 residues long. V lost 6 bases and J lost 6; bases outside the gene matches: 9. Germline V gives CDR1 MGHDK, CDR2 SYGVNS. In DNA, the CDR3 is TGTGCCAGCAGGGGTGGACAGGGCGAGGATGGCTACACCTTC. This encodes CASRGGQGEDGYTF.

This rearrangement joins TRBV27 to TRBJ2-3, with 8 bases aligning to TRBD2. Trimming removed 0 bases from V and 0 bases from J; junction bases left unmatched: 5. The V gene's germline CDR1 is MNHEY and CDR2 SMNVEV (reference sequence). CDR3 size: 17 residues. For the CDR3, the DNA is TGTGCCAGCAGTTTATCGAAGACTAGCGAGAGCACAGATACGCAGTATTTT. The encoded protein is CASSLSKTSESTDTQYF.

The chain is built from TRBV10-3 and TRBJ2-1; 14 positions agree with TRBD2. The CDR3 length is 19 residues. Germline lookup yields CDR1 ENHRY and CDR2 SYGVKD. V trimming: 3 bases; J trimming: 1 base; junction bases outside the gene matches: 8. The CDR3 loop is CAISDPPGLAGVSYNEQFF. The DNA of the CDR3 is TGTGCCATCAGTGACCCACCGGGACTAGCGGGAGTATCCTACAATGAGCAGTTCTTC.

The rearrangement links TRBV5-1 to TRBJ1-2, with 7 bases that match TRBD1. Germline V gene lookup returns CDR1 SGHRS and CDR2 YFSETQ. This CDR3 region has 15 residues. The V and J ends lost 2 bases and 7 bases, in that order; junction bases with no gene match: 11. CDR3 DNA: TGCGCCAGCAGCTTACAGACAGGGTCTCGGGGTGGCTACACCTTC. Its protein is CASSLQTGSRGGYTF. Filled out from reference TRBV5-1 and TRBJ1-2, the complete variable domain reads KAGVTQTPRYLIKTRGQQVTLSCSPISGHRSVSWYQQTPGQGLQFLFEYFSETQRNKGNFPGRFSGRQFSNSRSEMNVSTLELGDSALYLCASSLQTGSRGGYTFGSGTRLTVV.

This clone was observed a few times. J is TRBJ2-2 and V is TRBV30; no firm D call. Germline loops: CDR1 GTSNPN, CDR2 SVGIG (reference sequence). The CDR3 covers 14 residues. The ends were cut back, 3 bases at V and 0 bases at J, with 8 bases in the middle. CDR3 amino acids: CAWRGIANTGELFF. CDR3 nucleotides: TGTGCCTGGAGGGGCATCGCGAACACCGGGGAGCTGTTTTTT.

This sequence joins TRBV28 and TRBJ1-1; TRBD1 is a possible D gene (5 bases). This CDR3 spans 14 amino acids. The V gene lost 2 bases and the J gene lost 9 bases, with 16 bases spanning the gap. Per germline, CDR1 MDHEN and CDR2 SYDVKM. CDR3: CASSLTTVVAQAFF. The CDR3 bases are TGTGCCAGCAGTTTAACGACAGTTGTGGCCCAAGCTTTCTTT.

This rearrangement joins TRBV6-5 to TRBJ1-6; unclear D gene. This CDR3 is built from 14 residues. V was pared by 7 bases and J by 10 bases, with 17 bases between. The germline gives CDR1 MNHEY, CDR2 SVGAGI. The CDR3 protein is CASTILPPRSPLHF. The CDR3 DNA reads as TGTGCCAGCACCATACTTCCCCCGCGGTCACCCCTCCACTTT.

V gene TRBV7-3 combines with J gene TRBJ2-5; D is perhaps TRBD2 (6 bases). This CDR3 spans 12 amino acids. Deletions cut 5 bases from V and 7 bases from J, with 11 bases between. Germline V gene data show CDR1 as SGHTA and CDR2 as FQGTGA. The CDR3 DNA reads as TGTGCCAGCAGCCCCAACGGGGGGACCCAGTACTTC. Translating it yields CASSPNGGTQYF.

This chain uses TRBV5-1 with TRBJ2-1; 14 bases align to TRBD2. Unmatched junction bases numbered 10, after V lost 6 bases and J lost 5 bases. CDR3 length: 17 amino acids. The germline CDR1 and CDR2 sequences are SGHRS and YFSETQ. The CDR3 loop is CASMTSGRAVMNNEQFF. In nucleotides, the CDR3 is TGCGCCAGCATGACTAGCGGGAGGGCCGTAATGAACAATGAGCAGTTCTTC.

V is TRBV21-1 and J is TRBJ1-5; the D call of TRBD1 is as the table states it, not checked on the DNA. TRBV21-1 represents a pseudogene. The length of the CDR3 is 15 residues. This CDR3 reads CASSPGTDSNQPQHF. As DNA, the CDR3 is TGTGCCAGCAGCCCCGGGACAGATAGCAATCAGCCCCAGCATTTT.

The chain is built from TRBV30 and TRBJ2-3; TRBD2 matches 8 bases. The V segment lost 1 base and the J segment 2 bases; nucleotides outside the gene matches: 20. The CDR3 loop spans 20 amino acids. Germline CDR1 and CDR2: GTSNPN and SVGIG (reference sequence). DNA for the CDR3: TGTGCCTGGAGTGGTCAGCGGGAGAGCATACCCGAAACACCCACAGATACGCAGTATTTT. This translates into CAWSGQRESIPETPTDTQYF. The full variable domain, rest sourced from reference TRBV30 and TRBJ2-3, is SQTIHQWPATLVQPVGSPLSLECTVEGTSNPNLYWYRQAAGRGLQLLFYSVGIGQISSEVPQNLSASRPQDRQFILSSKKLLLSDSGFYLCAWSGQRESIPETPTDTQYFGPGTRLTVL.

The genes are TRBV15 and TRBJ1-2; D is perhaps TRBD1 (6 bases). The CDR3 contains 15 residues. Trimming removed 0 bases from V and 6 bases from J, with 14 bases in between. The germline gives CDR1 LNHNV, CDR2 YYDKDF (reference sequence). The chain's CDR3 is CATSRDRTVSHGYTF. DNA of the CDR3: TGTGCCACCAGCAGAGACCGGACAGTAAGTCATGGCTACACCTTC.